These T cell receptor beta chains were read from a single sample in a study of Graves' ophthalmopathy and Graves' hyperthyroidism. TCRdb processed the multiplex PCR reads anew with MiXCR; each CDR3 protein has one entry. The profile shows about 400,000 distinct CDR3 sequences, roughly 21% of them singletons. Sequencing used peripheral blood. All receptors come from a young woman with stable Graves' hyperthyroidism. Both conserved end residues are part of each CDR3. A D gene is named only where the DNA matches it firmly. For some rows the clone size is stated as once, few or many, or as a class when expanded; others skip it.

>TRBJ2-7|.|few|TRBV28
CASSFRLSSYEQYF
TGTGCCAGCAGTTTTCGTCTTAGCTCCTACGAGCAGTACTTC
>TRBJ1-6|.|many|TRBV20-1
CSAREDSVNSPLHF
TGCAGTGCTAGGGAGGACAGCGTAAATTCACCCCTCCACTTT
>TRBJ1-6|.|many|TRBV20-1
CSARDAGTLESLHF
TGCAGTGCTAGAGATGCCGGTACCCTCGAGTCCCTCCACTTT
>TRBJ2-7|.|many|TRBV10-1
CASSQYEQYF
TGCGCCAGCAGCCAATACGAGCAGTACTTC
>TRBJ2-5|TRBD1|many|TRBV11-1
CASSSGTGGFRLIQETQYF
TGTGCCAGCAGCTCCGGGACAGGGGGCTTCCGGCTGATCCAAGAGACCCAGTACTTC
>TRBJ2-7|.|many|TRBV7-2
CASSFYGQTYEQYF
TGTGCCAGCAGCTTTTACGGTCAAACCTACGAGCAGTACTTC
>TRBJ2-7|.|many|TRBV10-3
CAISDLGLYEQYF
TGTGCCATCAGTGATCTAGGCCTCTACGAGCAGTACTTC
>TRBJ1-6|.|many|TRBV28
CASSFGGSPLHF
TGTGCCAGCAGTTTCGGTGGTTCACCCCTCCACTTT
>TRBJ1-6|.|many|TRBV7-8
CASRIGRGANSPLHF
TGTGCCAGCAGGATTGGAAGGGGGGCTAATTCACCCCTCCACTTT
>TRBJ2-5|TRBD1|many|TRBV12-3/TRBV12-4
CASSIPGQGETQYF
TGTGCCAGCAGCATACCGGGACAGGGGGAGACCCAGTACTTC
>TRBJ2-7|TRBD2|many|TRBV19
CASSVTSGIYEQYF
TGTGCCAGTAGTGTGACTAGCGGGATCTACGAGCAGTACTTC
>TRBJ1-2|.|.|TRBV10-3
CAISESTDNYGYTF
TGTGCCATCAGTGAGTCGACAGATAACTATGGCTACACCTTC
>TRBJ1-2|.|many|TRBV19
CASSIPNRYYGYTF
TGTGCCAGTAGTATCCCCAACAGGTACTATGGCTACACCTTC
>TRBJ2-2|.|.|TRBV6-1
CAFAPGLDTGDLFF
TGTGCCTTCGCGCCGGGACTGGACACCGGGGATCTGTTTTTT
>TRBJ1-1|.|.|TRBV15
CATSRGGDPPQMNTEAFF
TGTGCCACCAGCAGAGGGGGAGACCCCCCACAAATGAACACTGAAGCTTTCTTT
>TRBJ2-6|.|many|TRBV7-2
CASSLRRSGANVLTF
TGTGCCAGCAGCTTAAGGAGATCTGGGGCCAACGTCCTGACTTTC
>TRBJ2-7|TRBD2|many|TRBV20-1
CSARLAGGSYEQYF
TGCAGTGCGCGACTAGCGGGAGGGTCGTACGAGCAGTACTTC
>TRBJ2-2|.|few|TRBV6-5
CASSVTGRAAGELFF
TGTGCCAGCAGCGTTACTGGCCGGGCGGCCGGGGAGCTGTTTTTT
>TRBJ2-7|.|.|TRBV11-1
CASRPKPGPLKEGGEQYF
TGTGCCAGCAGACCGAAGCCGGGACCGCTAAAAGAAGGAGGGGAGCAGTACTTC
>TRBJ1-1|TRBD1|.|TRBV6-2/TRBV6-3
CASRHRGGNTEAFF
TGTGCCAGCAGACACAGGGGGGGGAACACTGAAGCTTTCTTT
>TRBJ2-5|.|few|TRBV19
CASFAGGTQYF
TGTGCCAGTTTTGCAGGTGGGACCCAGTACTTC
>TRBJ1-5|TRBD1|many|TRBV28
CASRGGGDRQPQHF
TGTGCCAGCAGGGGAGGGGGCGATCGTCAGCCCCAGCATTTT
>TRBJ1-2|.|once|TRBV7-3
CASSRDTLGPSGYTF
TGTGCCAGCAGTAGGGACACCTTAGGCCCTTCGGGCTACACCTTC
>TRBJ2-7|.|.|TRBV12-3/TRBV12-4
CASTPVGAGEQYF
TGTGCCAGCACCCCGGTGGGGGCTGGGGAGCAGTACTTC
>TRBJ1-1|.|many|TRBV5-1
CASSLVAQNTEAFF
TGCGCCAGCAGCTTGGTAGCACAGAACACTGAAGCTTTCTTT
>TRBJ1-2|TRBD1|.|TRBV6-5
CASSTNQGAVGYTF
TGTGCCAGCAGTACTAACCAGGGGGCGGTTGGCTACACCTTC
>TRBJ1-1|.|many|TRBV29-1
CSVTGKMNTEAFF
TGCAGCGTTACTGGGAAGATGAACACTGAAGCTTTCTTT
>TRBJ2-2|.|.|TRBV6-2/TRBV6-3
CASSYFDRTGELFF
TGTGCCAGCAGTTACTTCGACAGGACCGGGGAGCTGTTTTTT
>TRBJ2-7|.|.|TRBV12-3/TRBV12-4
CASSLTRDIPEQYF
TGTGCCAGCAGCCTTACCCGGGACATCCCCGAGCAGTACTTC
>TRBJ1-5|TRBD1|many|TRBV24-1
CATSDLRSQGGNQPQHF
TGTGCCACCAGTGATTTGCGGTCACAGGGGGGCAATCAGCCCCAGCATTTT
>TRBJ1-3|.|many|TRBV6-2/TRBV6-3
CASRTGNSGNTIYF
TGTGCCAGCAGAACCGGGAACTCTGGAAACACCATATATTTT
>TRBJ2-7|.|.|TRBV6-2/TRBV6-3
CASAKLVVYEQYF
TGTGCCAGCGCCAAACTCGTCGTCTACGAGCAGTACTTC
>TRBJ1-1|.|once|TRBV28
CASIEATIYTEAFF
TGTGCCAGCATTGAGGCGACGATCTACACTGAAGCTTTCTTT
>TRBJ2-7|.|many|TRBV20-1
CSARDPLNTYEQYF
TGCAGTGCTAGAGATCCACTCAACACCTACGAGCAGTACTTC